Below, 14 T cell receptor beta chains from the same sample are listed, as sequenced in a study of tumor and adjacent non-tumor tissue in lung cancer. No cell sorting was done before RNA was extracted from the tissue. TCRbeta libraries were built with three rounds of nested PCR, modified from ARM-PCR. MiXCR, applied by TCRdb to the multiplex PCR reads, yields one record per CDR3 protein. The data show about 93,000 distinct CDR3 sequences, with about 72% seen just once and about 16% held by the top ten. Sequenced material: lung tumor tissue. These receptors all come from a man in his 60s with non-small cell lung cancer.

The rearrangement joins TRBV12-3 or TRBV12-4 to TRBJ2-1; TRBD2 matches 7 bases. CDR3 size: 16 residues. Here the CDR3 reads CFSSLEGGPVWNEQFF. The CDR3 bases are TGTTTCAGCAGTTTAGAGGGAGGGCCTGTTTGGAATGAGCAGTTCTTC.

This clonotype was seen a handful of times. The rearrangement uses TRBV11-2 and TRBJ2-7; D is uncertain. CDR3 length: 11 amino acids. In germline, CDR1 is SGHAT, CDR2 FQNNGV. Trimming left V 0 bases short and J 8 bases short, with 5 bases between. CDR3: CASSLDQQQYF. The CDR3 DNA is TGTGCCAGCAGCTTAGATCAGCAGCAGTACTTC.

Note on this clonotype: Lacking the conserved final phenylalanine or tryptophan, this CDR3 likely reflects a read error. V gene TRBV10-2 combines with J gene TRBJ1-6; TRBD1 aligns across 7 bases. The V and J ends lost 10 bases and 7 bases, in that order; junction bases with no gene match: 7. CDR3 length: 13 residues. Looked up from germline, CDR1 is WSHSY and CDR2 is SAAADI. The CDR3 protein is CANNDRDNSPLHS. The CDR3 coding sequence is TGCGCCAACAATGACAGGGACAATTCACCCCTCCACTCT.

On this clonotype: Germline and junction disagree at one end, which may indicate a read error. The chain joins TRBV6-2 or TRBV6-3 to TRBJ1-5; D is perhaps TRBD1 (5 bases). This CDR3 region has 17 residues. Germline values: CDR1 MNHEY, CDR2 SVGEGT. The CDR3 DNA reads as TGTGTCAGCAGTTACTCGACATGGGGCATGGGCAATCAGCCCCAGCATTTT. Translation gives CVSSYSTWGMGNQPQHF.

A note on this clonotype: Since no conserved phenylalanine or tryptophan closes the CDR3, a read error is the likely cause. The chain combines TRBV11-2 with TRBJ2-1; the D gene could be TRBD1 or TRBD2 (6 bases each). CDR1 and CDR2 from the germline V gene are SGHAT and FQNNGV. This CDR3 comprises 15 residues. This CDR3 reads CASSSGEASYNEQFL. The CDR3 DNA sequence: TGTGCCAGCAGCTCAGGGGAGGCTTCCTACAACGAGCAGTTCCTC.

Details on this clonotype: One junction end does not reproduce the germline sequence, and a read error may be involved. The J gene is TRBJ1-1, the V gene TRBV4-1; possible D gene TRBD1, 5 bases. CDR1 and CDR2 from the germline V gene are MGHRA and YSYEKL. The CDR3 extends over 11 amino acids. The CDR3 is CPSSQGTETFF. CDR3 coding DNA: TGTCCCAGCAGCCAAGGGACTGAAACTTTCTTT.

This clonotype was observed at least ten times. The chain recombines TRBV20-1 with TRBJ2-5, with 8 nucleotides matching TRBD2. This CDR3 has 13 amino acids. V dropped 5 bases and J dropped 4; count of bases not matched to a gene: 6. Germline V gene lookup returns CDR1 DFQATT and CDR2 SNEGSKA (reference sequence). This CDR3 is CSAPRTSSETQYF. The CDR3 region has the DNA TGCAGTGCTCCGAGGACTAGCTCAGAGACCCAGTACTTC.

As concerns this clonotype: A much larger clone differs by one base, so this may be a read error. The chain is built from TRBV7-9 and TRBJ1-2; D call uncertain. This CDR3 spans 14 amino acids. Germline V gene data show CDR1 as SEHNR and CDR2 as FQNEAQ (reference sequence). The CDR3 DNA sequence: TGTGCCAACAGCGGCGACTTTTGGAGTAATGGCTACACCTTC. The encoded protein is CANSGDFWSNGYTF.

This clonotype has more than one count but fewer than ten. The rearrangement joins TRBV5-1 to TRBJ2-3; 10 bases are shared with TRBD2. Trimming cost V 0 bases and J 1 base; bases outside gene matches: 20. Germline lookup yields CDR1 SGHRS and CDR2 YFSETQ. This CDR3 contains 22 residues. CDR3 residues: CASSLVPSYYSGGFSGTDTQYF. The CDR3 region has the DNA TGCGCCAGCAGCTTGGTACCGTCCTACTATAGCGGGGGGTTTTCTGGCACAGATACGCAGTATTTT.

This chain joins TRBV6-5 and TRBJ2-2, with TRBD1 as a possible D gene (5 bases). V was clipped by 7 bases and J by 1 base, with 13 bases between them. This CDR3 is 15 amino acids long. Germline V gives CDR1 MNHEY, CDR2 SVGAGI. The CDR3 protein is CASNTGQGNTGELFF. In DNA, the CDR3 is TGTGCCAGCAATACAGGACAAGGGAACACCGGGGAGCTGTTTTTT.

A few counts support this clonotype. This may come from a read error, since a much larger clone is one base off. This chain joins TRBV20-1 and TRBJ2-1; D call uncertain. Germline assignment: CDR1 DFQATT and CDR2 SNEGSKA (reference sequence). The CDR3 contains 11 residues. CDR3 DNA sequence: TGCAGTGTTAGAGGCTACAATGAGCAGTTCTTC. Translating gives CSVRGYNEQFF.

Note on this clonotype: The final CDR3 position lacks the conserved phenylalanine or tryptophan, pointing to a likely read error. V and J are TRBV28 and TRBJ2-1; 8 bases map to TRBD2. With 8 bases clipped from V and 8 bases from J, the junction kept 8 bases outside the gene matches. The germline V gene encodes CDR1 MDHEN and CDR2 SYDVKM. This CDR3 contains 13 residues. CDR3: CASGPGTSYEQFV. The DNA of the CDR3 is TGTGCCAGCGGTCCTGGGACTAGTTATGAGCAGTTCGTC.

As to this clonotype: This may be a read error, as it is one base from a much larger clone. The V and J genes are TRBV2 and TRBJ2-3, with 10 bases that match TRBD1. V lost 8 bases to trimming and J lost 4 bases; unmatched junction nucleotides: 6. CDR3 length: 14 residues. CDR1 is SNHLY and CDR2 is FYNNEI in the germline V gene. The CDR3 DNA sequence: TGTGCCAGCGGAGCCGGGACAGGGGCAGATACGCAGTATTTT. It translates to CASGAGTGADTQYF.

The chain is built from TRBV4-2 and TRBJ2-4; D is ambiguous. This CDR3 has 16 amino acids. V gave up 6 bases and J gave up 7 bases, with 22 bases separating them. The germline V gene has CDR1 LGHNA and CDR2 YNFKEQ. For the CDR3, the DNA is TGTGCCAGCAGTCAAAATGCAGTCCCCCCAGCGAACATTCAGTACTTC. Its protein is CASSQNAVPPANIQYF.